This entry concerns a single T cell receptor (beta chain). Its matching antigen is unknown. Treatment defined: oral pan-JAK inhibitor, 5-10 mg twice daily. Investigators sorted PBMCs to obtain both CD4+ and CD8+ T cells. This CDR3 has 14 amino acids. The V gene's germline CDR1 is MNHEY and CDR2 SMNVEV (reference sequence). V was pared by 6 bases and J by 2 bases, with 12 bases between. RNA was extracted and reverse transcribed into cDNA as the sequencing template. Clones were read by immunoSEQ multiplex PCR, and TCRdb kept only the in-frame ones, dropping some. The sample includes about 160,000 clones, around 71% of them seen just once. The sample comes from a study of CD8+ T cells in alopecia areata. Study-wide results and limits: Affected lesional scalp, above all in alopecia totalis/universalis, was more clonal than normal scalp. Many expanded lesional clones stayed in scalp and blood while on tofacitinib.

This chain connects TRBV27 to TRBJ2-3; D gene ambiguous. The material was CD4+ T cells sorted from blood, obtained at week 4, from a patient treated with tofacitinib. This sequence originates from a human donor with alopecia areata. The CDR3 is CASSLGDYTDTQYF. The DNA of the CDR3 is TGTGCCAGCAGCCTCGGCGATTACACAGATACGCAGTATTTT.